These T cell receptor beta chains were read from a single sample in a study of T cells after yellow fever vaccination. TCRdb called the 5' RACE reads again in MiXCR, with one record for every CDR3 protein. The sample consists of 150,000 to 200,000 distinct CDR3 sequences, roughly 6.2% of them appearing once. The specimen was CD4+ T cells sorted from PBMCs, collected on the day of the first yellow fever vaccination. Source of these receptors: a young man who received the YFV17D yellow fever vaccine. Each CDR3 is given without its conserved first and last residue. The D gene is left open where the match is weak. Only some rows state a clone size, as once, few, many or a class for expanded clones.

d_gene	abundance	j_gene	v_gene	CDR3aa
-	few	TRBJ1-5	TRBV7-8	ASSFSDGQPQH
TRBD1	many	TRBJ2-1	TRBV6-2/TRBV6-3	ASSTRQGTYNEQF
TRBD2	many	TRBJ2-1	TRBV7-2	ASSLVVSGGGSQF
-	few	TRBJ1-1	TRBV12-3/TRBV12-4	ASSLQVFNTEAF
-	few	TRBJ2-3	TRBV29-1	SVTPWADTQY
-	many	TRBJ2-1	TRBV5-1	ASSGGAPSYNEQF
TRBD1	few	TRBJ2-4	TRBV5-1	ASSLRDRAAIQY
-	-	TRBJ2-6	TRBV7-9	ASSLALDSGANVLT
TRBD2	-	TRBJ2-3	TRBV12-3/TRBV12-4	ASRPRSGGPSTDTQY
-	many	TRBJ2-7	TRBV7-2	ASSLPVTGHEQY
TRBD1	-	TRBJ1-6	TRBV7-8	ASRGDRESYNSPLH
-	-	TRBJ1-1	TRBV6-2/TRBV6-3	ASSYSQGTEAF
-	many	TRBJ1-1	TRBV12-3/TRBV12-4	ASSLGGLGSTEAF
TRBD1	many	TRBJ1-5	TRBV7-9	ASSLGGTGAQPQH
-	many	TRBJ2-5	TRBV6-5	ASSYSKTRTLETQY
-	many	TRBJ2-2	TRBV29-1	SVDSWYTGELF
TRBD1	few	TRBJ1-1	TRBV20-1	SASAIQGTEAF
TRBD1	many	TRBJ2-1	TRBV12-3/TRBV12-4	ASSSGDRVNEQF
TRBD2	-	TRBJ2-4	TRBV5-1	ASSPAGTSGGQY
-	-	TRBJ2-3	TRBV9	ASSVDVSTDTQY
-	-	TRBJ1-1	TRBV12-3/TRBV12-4	ASRTSGGEAF
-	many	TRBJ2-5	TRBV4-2	ASSQGGKETQY
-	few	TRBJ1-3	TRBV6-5	ASSYSRGGLGNTIY
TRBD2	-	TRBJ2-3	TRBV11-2	ASSLVFGRGGFMNTDTQY
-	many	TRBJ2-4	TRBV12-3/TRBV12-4	ASSVRGGAKNIQY
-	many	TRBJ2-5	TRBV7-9	ASSPGAQTQY
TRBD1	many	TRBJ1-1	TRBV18	ASSPGQENTEAF
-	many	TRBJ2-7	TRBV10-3	AISRDRYEQY
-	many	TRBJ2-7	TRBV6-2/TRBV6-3	ASSGGTYEQY
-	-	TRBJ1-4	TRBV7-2	ASSLFLENEKLF
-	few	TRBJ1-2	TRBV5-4	ASSSQTGSDYGYT
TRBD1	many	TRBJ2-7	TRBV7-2	ASSLRADRDTYEQY
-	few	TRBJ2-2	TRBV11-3	ASSRHASGGNTGELF
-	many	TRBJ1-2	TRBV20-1	SATMDSYGYT
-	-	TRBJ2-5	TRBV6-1	ASRPGPPGTQY
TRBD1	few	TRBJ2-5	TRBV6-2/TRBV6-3	ASSYWDRGLQETQY